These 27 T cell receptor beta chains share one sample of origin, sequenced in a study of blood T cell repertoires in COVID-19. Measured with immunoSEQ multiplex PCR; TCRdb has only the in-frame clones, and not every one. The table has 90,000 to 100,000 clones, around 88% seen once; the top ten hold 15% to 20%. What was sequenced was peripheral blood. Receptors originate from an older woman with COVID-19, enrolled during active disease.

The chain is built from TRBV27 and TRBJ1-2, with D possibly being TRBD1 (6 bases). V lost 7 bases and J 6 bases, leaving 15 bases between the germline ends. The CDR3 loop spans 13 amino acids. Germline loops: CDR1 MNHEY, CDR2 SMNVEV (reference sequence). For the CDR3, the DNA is TGTGCCAGCACCGACAGGAGGCGGGATGGCTACACCTTC. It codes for CASTDRRRDGYTF.

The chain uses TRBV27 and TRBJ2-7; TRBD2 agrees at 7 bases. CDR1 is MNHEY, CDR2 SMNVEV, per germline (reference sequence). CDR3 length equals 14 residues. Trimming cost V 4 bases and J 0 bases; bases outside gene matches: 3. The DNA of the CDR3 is TGTGCCAGCAGTTCCGGGACTAACTCCTACGAGCAGTACTTC. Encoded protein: CASSSGTNSYEQYF.

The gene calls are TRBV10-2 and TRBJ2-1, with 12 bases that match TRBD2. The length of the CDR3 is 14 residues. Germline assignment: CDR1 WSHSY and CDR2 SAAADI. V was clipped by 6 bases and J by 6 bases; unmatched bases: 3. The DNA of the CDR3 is TGCGCCAGCAGCCCTAGCGGGGGGGCCAATGAGCAGTTCTTC. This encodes CASSPSGGANEQFF.

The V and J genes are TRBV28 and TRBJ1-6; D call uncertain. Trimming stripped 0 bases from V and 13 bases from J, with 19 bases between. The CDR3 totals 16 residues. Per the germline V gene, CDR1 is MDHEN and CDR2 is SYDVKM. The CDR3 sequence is CASSLWGRLLNRPLHF. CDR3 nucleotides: TGTGCCAGCAGTTTATGGGGCAGGTTGTTAAATAGGCCCCTCCACTTT. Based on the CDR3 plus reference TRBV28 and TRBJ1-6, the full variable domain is DVKVTQSSRYLVKRTGEKVFLECVQDMDHENMFWYRQDPGLGLRLIYFSYDVKMKEKGDIPEGYSVSREKKERFSLILESASTNQTSMYLCASSLWGRLLNRPLHFGNGTRLTVT.

For the CDR3, the DNA is TGTGCCAGCAGCGGAGAAGAGGGGGTAACCTATAATTCACCCCTCCACTTT. Encoded protein: CASSGEEGVTYNSPLHF. The V call is TRBV9, the J call TRBJ1-6; a possible D gene is TRBD1 (6 bases). Germline values: CDR1 SGDLS, CDR2 YYNGEE. Deletions cut 3 bases from V and 2 bases from J, with 15 bases between. This CDR3 is 17 amino acids long. Full variable domain (remainder filled in from reference TRBV9 and TRBJ1-6): DSGVTQTPKHLITATGQRVTLRCSPRSGDLSVYWYQQSLDQGLQFLIQYYNGEERAKGNILERFSAQQFPDLHSELNLSSLELGDSALYFCASSGEEGVTYNSPLHFGNGTRLTVT.

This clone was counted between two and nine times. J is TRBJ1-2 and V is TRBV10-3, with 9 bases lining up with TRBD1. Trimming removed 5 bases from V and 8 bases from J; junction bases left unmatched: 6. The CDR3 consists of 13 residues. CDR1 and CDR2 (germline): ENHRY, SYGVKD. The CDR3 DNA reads TGTGCCATCAGTCCGGGACAGGGCGTCGGCTACACCTTC. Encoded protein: CAISPGQGVGYTF.

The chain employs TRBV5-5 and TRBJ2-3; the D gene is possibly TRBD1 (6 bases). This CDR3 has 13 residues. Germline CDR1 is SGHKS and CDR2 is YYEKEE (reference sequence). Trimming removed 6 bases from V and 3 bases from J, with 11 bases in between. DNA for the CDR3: TGTGCCAGCAACAATGACAGGACAGATACGCAGTATTTT. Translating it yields CASNNDRTDTQYF.

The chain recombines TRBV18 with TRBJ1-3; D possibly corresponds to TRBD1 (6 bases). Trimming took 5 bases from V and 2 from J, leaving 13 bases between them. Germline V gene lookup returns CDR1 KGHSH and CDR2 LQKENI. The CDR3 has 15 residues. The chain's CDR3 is CASSTYRATGNTIYF. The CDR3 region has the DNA TGTGCCAGCTCAACGTACAGGGCGACTGGAAACACCATATATTTT.

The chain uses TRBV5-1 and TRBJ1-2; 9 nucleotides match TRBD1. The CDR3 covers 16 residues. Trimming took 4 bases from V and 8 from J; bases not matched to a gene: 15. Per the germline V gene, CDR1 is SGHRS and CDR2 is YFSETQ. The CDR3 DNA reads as TGCGCCAGCAGCCAACTGAGAACGGACAGGGGAGGGGGCTACACCTTC. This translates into CASSQLRTDRGGGYTF.

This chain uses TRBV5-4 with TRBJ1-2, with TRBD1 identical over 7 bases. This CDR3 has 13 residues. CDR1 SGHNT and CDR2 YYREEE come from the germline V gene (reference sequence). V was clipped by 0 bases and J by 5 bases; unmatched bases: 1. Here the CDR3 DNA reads TGTGCCAGCAGCTTGGACAGGGGTTATGGCTACACCTTC. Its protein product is CASSLDRGYGYTF.

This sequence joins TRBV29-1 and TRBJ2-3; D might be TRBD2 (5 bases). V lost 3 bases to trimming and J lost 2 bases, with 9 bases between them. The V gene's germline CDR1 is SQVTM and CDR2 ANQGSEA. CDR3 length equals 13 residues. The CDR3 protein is CSVERENTDTQYF. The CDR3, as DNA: TGCAGCGTTGAGAGGGAAAACACAGATACGCAGTATTTT.

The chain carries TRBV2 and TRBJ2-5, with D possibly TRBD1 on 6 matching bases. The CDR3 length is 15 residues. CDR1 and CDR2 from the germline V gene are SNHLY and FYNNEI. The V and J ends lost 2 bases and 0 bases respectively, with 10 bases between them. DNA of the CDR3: TGTGCCAGCAGTGAATCCCGGACAGACCAAGAGACCCAGTACTTC. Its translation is CASSESRTDQETQYF.

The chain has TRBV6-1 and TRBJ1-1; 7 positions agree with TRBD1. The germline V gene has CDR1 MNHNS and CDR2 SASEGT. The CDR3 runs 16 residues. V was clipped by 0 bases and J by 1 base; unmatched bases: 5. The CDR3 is CASSEATGARNTEAFF. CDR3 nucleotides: TGTGCCAGCAGTGAAGCTACAGGGGCTAGGAACACTGAAGCTTTCTTT.

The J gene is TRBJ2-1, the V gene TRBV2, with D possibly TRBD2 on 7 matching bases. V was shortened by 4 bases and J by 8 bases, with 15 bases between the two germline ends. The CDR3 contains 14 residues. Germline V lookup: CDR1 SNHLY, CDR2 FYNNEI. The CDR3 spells CASSAGGDNDEQFF. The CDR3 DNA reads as TGTGCCAGCAGTGCGGGGGGCGATAACGATGAGCAGTTCTTC.

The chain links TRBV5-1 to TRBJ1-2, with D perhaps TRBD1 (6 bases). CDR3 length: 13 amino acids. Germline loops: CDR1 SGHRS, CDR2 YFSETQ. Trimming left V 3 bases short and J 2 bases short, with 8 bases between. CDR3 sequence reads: CASSSTGNYGYTF. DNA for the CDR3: TGCGCCAGCAGCTCTACAGGGAACTATGGCTACACCTTC. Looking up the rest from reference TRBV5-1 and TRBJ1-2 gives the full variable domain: KAGVTQTPRYLIKTRGQQVTLSCSPISGHRSVSWYQQTPGQGLQFLFEYFSETQRNKGNFPGRFSGRQFSNSRSEMNVSTLELGDSALYLCASSSTGNYGYTFGSGTRLTVV.

CDR3 amino acids: CASSERGRAAGNTIYF. DNA for the CDR3: TGTGCCAGCAGTGAACGAGGGAGGGCGGCTGGAAACACCATATATTTT. The V and J genes are TRBV2 and TRBJ1-3; no definite D call. V lost 2 bases and J lost 2, with 13 bases in between. This CDR3 contains 16 residues. Germline lookup yields CDR1 SNHLY and CDR2 FYNNEI. Together with reference TRBV2 and TRBJ1-3, the CDR3 gives the full variable domain: EPEVTQTPSHQVTQMGQEVILRCVPISNHLYFYWYRQILGQKVEFLVSFYNNEISEKSEIFDDQFSVERPDGSNFTLKIRSTKLEDSAMYFCASSERGRAAGNTIYFGEGSWLTVV.

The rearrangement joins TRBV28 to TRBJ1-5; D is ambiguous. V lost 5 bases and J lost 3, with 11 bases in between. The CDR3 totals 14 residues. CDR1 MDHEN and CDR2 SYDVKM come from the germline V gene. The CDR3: CASSTRVDNQPQHF. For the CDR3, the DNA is TGTGCCAGCAGTACTAGGGTAGACAATCAGCCCCAGCATTTT.

The CDR3 region is CASSLGSVTNYGYTF. In nucleotides, the CDR3 is TGTGCCAGCAGCTTAGGGTCAGTTACTAACTATGGCTACACCTTC. This rearrangement joins TRBV7-9 to TRBJ1-2; D gene unclear. CDR1 is SEHNR and CDR2 is FQNEAQ in the germline V gene (reference sequence). The CDR3 has 15 amino acids. V dropped 1 base and J dropped 0 bases, with 9 bases sitting between them.

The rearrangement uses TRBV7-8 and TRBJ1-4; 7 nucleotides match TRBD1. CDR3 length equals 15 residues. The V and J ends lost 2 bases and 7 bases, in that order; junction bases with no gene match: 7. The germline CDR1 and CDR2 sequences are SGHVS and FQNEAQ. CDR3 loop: CASSLQQGQSEKLFF. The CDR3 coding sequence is TGTGCCAGCAGCTTACAACAGGGGCAATCTGAAAAACTGTTTTTT.

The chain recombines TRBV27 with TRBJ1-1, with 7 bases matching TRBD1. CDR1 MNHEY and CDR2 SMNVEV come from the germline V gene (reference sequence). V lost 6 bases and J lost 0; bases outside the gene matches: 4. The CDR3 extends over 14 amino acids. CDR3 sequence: CASSLRGMNTEAFF. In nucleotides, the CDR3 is TGTGCCAGCAGCCTCAGGGGGATGAACACTGAAGCTTTCTTT.

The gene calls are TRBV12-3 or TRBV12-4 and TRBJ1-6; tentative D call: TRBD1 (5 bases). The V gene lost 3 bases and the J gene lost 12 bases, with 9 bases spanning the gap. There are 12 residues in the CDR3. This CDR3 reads CASSFLGRPLHF. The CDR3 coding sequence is TGTGCCAGCAGTTTCTTGGGGCGACCCCTCCACTTT.

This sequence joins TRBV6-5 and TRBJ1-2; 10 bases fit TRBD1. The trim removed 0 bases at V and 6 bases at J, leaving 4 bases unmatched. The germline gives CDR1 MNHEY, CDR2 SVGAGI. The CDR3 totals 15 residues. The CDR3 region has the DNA TGTGCCAGCAGTTACTCCGGACAGGGGGTGCATGGCTACACCTTC. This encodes CASSYSGQGVHGYTF.

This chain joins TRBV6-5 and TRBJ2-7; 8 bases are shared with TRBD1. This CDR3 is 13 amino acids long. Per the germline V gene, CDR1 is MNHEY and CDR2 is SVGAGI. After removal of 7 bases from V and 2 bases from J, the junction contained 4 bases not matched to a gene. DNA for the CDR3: TGTGCCAGCAACAGGGACAGGCCCTACGAGCAGTACTTC. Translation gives CASNRDRPYEQYF.

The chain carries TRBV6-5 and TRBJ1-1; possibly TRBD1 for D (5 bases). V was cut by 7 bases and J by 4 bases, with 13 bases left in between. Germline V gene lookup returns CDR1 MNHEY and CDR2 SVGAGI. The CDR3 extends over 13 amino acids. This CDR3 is CASTPGGTTEAFF. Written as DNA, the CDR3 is TGTGCCAGCACCCCTGGGGGGACCACTGAAGCTTTCTTT.

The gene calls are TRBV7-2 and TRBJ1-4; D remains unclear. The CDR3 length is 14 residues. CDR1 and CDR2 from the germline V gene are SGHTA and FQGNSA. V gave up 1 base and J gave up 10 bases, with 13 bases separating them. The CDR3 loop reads CASSLGGGGVKLFF. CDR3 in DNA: TGTGCCAGCAGCTTAGGGGGTGGAGGAGTAAAACTGTTTTTT.

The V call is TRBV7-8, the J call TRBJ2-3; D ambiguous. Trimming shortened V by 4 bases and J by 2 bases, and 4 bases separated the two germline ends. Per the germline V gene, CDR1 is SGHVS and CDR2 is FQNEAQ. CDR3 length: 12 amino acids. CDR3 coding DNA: TGTGCCAGCAGCTCTACCACAGATACGCAGTATTTT. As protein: CASSSTTDTQYF.

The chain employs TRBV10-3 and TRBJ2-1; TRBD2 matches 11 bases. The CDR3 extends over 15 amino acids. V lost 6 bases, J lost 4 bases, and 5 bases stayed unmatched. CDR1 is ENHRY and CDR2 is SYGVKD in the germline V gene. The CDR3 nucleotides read TGTGCCATCAGGCCGACTAGCGGGGATTACAATGAGCAGTTCTTC. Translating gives CAIRPTSGDYNEQFF.